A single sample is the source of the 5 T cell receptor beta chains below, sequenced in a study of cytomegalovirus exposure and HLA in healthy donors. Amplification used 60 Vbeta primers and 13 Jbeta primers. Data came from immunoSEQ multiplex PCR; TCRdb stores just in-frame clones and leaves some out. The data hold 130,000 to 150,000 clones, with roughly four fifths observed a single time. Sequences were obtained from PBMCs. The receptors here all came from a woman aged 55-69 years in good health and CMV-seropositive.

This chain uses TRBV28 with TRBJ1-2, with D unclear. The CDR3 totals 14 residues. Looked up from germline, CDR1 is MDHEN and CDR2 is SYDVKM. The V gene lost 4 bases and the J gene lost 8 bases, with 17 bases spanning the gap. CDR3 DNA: TGTGCCAGCAGTTCGCGCACGGGATTGGGAGGCTACACCTTC. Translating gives CASSSRTGLGGYTF.

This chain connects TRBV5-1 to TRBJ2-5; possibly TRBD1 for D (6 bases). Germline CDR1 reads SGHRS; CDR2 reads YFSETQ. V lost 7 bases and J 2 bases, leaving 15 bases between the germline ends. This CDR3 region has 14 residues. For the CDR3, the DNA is TGCGCCAGCCGGTACTGGACAGCACAAGAGACCCAGTACTTC. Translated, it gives CASRYWTAQETQYF.

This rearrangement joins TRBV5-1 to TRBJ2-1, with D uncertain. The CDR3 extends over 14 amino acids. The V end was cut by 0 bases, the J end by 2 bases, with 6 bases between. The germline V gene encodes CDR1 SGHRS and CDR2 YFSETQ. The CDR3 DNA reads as TGCGCCAGCAGCTTGGGCGTGACCTACAATGAGCAGTTCTTC. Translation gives CASSLGVTYNEQFF.

The CDR3 DNA sequence: TGTGCCAGCAGCTTAGGCGGGACAGGAGATCCCTACGAGCAGTACTTC. Encoded protein: CASSLGGTGDPYEQYF. The chain carries TRBV7-2 and TRBJ2-7, with 8 positions matching TRBD1. J was trimmed by 2 bases and V by 1 base; bases with no gene match: 7. The CDR3 runs 16 residues. CDR1 is SGHTA, CDR2 FQGNSA, per germline. Supplemented by reference TRBV7-2 and TRBJ2-7, the full variable domain reads GAGVSQSPSNKVTEKGKDVELRCDPISGHTALYWYRQSLGQGLEFLIYFQGNSAPDKSGLPSDRFSAERTGGSVSTLTIQRTQQEDSAVYLCASSLGGTGDPYEQYFGPGTRLTVT.

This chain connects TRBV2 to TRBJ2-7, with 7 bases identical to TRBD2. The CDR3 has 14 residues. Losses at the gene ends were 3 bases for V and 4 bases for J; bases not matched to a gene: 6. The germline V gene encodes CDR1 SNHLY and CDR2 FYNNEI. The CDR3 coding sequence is TGTGCCAGCAGTGACGCTAGCGGTCGATACGAGCAGTACTTC. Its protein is CASSDASGRYEQYF. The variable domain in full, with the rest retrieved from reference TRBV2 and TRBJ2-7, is EPEVTQTPSHQVTQMGQEVILRCVPISNHLYFYWYRQILGQKVEFLVSFYNNEISEKSEIFDDQFSVERPDGSNFTLKIRSTKLEDSAMYFCASSDASGRYEQYFGPGTRLTVT.